Each of the 12 T cell receptor beta chains below was sequenced from the same sample in a study of chemoradiotherapy in HPV16-positive cancers. TCRdb keeps only in-frame clones here, not all; method: immunoSEQ multiplex PCR. The table lists 9,000 to 15,000 clones, around 80% of them singletons. The sample was acquired from a patient who underwent chemoradiotherapy. These receptors originate from a human donor with HPV-associated anogenital cancer.

The CDR3: CASSLDSGLGELFF. In DNA, the CDR3 is TGTGCCAGCAGCTTAGACTCAGGGTTGGGGGAGCTGTTTTTT. This chain uses TRBV7-2 with TRBJ2-2, with D perhaps matching TRBD1 (5 bases). Germline V CDR1 and CDR2: SGHTA, FQGNSA. This CDR3 is built from 14 residues. Trimming removed 1 base from V and 8 bases from J, with 11 bases in between.

This chain links TRBV28 with TRBJ1-2; weak D call: TRBD1 (5 bases). Trimming shortened V by 3 bases and J by 5 bases, and 7 bases separated the two germline ends. The CDR3 has 12 amino acids. The germline gives CDR1 MDHEN, CDR2 SYDVKM. CDR3 protein: CASSFGGYGYTF. Written as DNA, the CDR3 is TGTGCCAGCAGTTTTGGGGGATATGGCTACACCTTC.

This clone appeared a few times. This rearrangement joins TRBV9 to TRBJ1-2, with TRBD1 identical over 9 bases. The CDR3 runs 16 residues. V was clipped by 3 bases and J by 1 base; unmatched bases: 7. The germline V gene encodes CDR1 SGDLS and CDR2 YYNGEE. Here the CDR3 DNA reads TGTGCCAGCAGCGGTACAGGGGGCGCCGATAACTATGGCTACACCTTC. Translated, it gives CASSGTGGADNYGYTF.

This rearrangement joins TRBV9 to TRBJ1-1; no definite D call. This CDR3 region has 13 residues. Germline V gives CDR1 SGDLS, CDR2 YYNGEE. The germline V and J ends were trimmed by 0 bases and 3 bases, with 6 bases remaining between them. This CDR3 is CASSVGRYTEAFF. In DNA form, the CDR3 reads TGTGCCAGCAGCGTAGGACGGTACACTGAAGCTTTCTTT. The full variable domain, its missing parts supplied by reference TRBV9 and TRBJ1-1, is DSGVTQTPKHLITATGQRVTLRCSPRSGDLSVYWYQQSLDQGLQFLIQYYNGEERAKGNILERFSAQQFPDLHSELNLSSLELGDSALYFCASSVGRYTEAFFGQGTRLTVV.

The chain carries TRBV5-1 and TRBJ1-2, with D possibly being TRBD1 (6 bases). V shed 4 bases and J shed 4 bases, with 20 bases lying between them. Germline V gene sequence: CDR1 SGHRS, CDR2 YFSETQ. The CDR3 is 16 residues long. The CDR3 bases are TGCGCCAGCAGCCGAGAGACAGGAGTCCAGATCTATGGCTACACCTTC. Translation gives CASSRETGVQIYGYTF.

The chain links TRBV19 to TRBJ1-4; possibly TRBD1 for D (5 bases). V was cut by 6 bases and J by 7 bases, with 12 bases left in between. Looked up from germline, CDR1 is LNHDA and CDR2 is SQIVND (reference sequence). The CDR3 has 13 residues. The CDR3 bases are TGTGCCAGTAGACAGGTTTCGAGTGAAAAACTGTTTTTT. It translates to CASRQVSSEKLFF.

The genes are TRBV5-8 and TRBJ2-6; the D is unclear. The CDR3 is 15 amino acids. Trimming removed 1 base at V and 3 bases at J, with 8 bases between. CDR1 and CDR2 from the germline V gene are SGHTS and YDEGEE. The CDR3 DNA follows: TGTGCCAGCAGCTTGAGGGTATATGGGGCCAACGTCCTGACTTTC. This translates into CASSLRVYGANVLTF.

The chain is built from TRBV9 and TRBJ1-3, with TRBD1 as a possible D gene (6 bases). V was clipped by 0 bases and J by 4 bases, with 14 bases between them. Germline CDR1 reads SGDLS; CDR2 reads YYNGEE. The CDR3 contains 16 residues. In DNA, the CDR3 is TGTGCCAGCAGCGTAGCACAAGGGGGTTGGGGAAACACCATATATTTT. Its protein product is CASSVAQGGWGNTIYF.

The gene calls are TRBV7-6 and TRBJ2-2; D is ambiguous. Per the germline V gene, CDR1 is SGHVS and CDR2 is FNYEAQ. The CDR3 spans 14 residues. V dropped 7 bases and J dropped 5 bases, with 14 bases sitting between them. CDR3 sequence: CASTLTTATGELFF. In DNA, the CDR3 is TGTGCCAGCACGCTGACGACTGCGACCGGGGAGCTGTTTTTT.

The rearrangement joins TRBV11-1 to TRBJ1-2, with 10 nucleotides matching TRBD1. The CDR3 has 14 amino acids. Germline-derived CDR1 and CDR2 are SGHAT and FQDESV (reference sequence). The trim removed 4 bases at V and 4 bases at J, leaving 3 bases unmatched. The CDR3 loop is CASSSGTGAYGYTF. In DNA form, the CDR3 reads TGTGCCAGCAGCTCCGGGACAGGGGCCTATGGCTACACCTTC.

The chain carries TRBV5-1 and TRBJ2-3; the D gene is possibly TRBD1 (6 bases). Per the germline V gene, CDR1 is SGHRS and CDR2 is YFSETQ. Trimming took off 0 bases at V and 3 bases at J, with 14 bases between the two ends. The CDR3 is 16 amino acids. The CDR3 sequence is CASSLGLGARTDTQYF. CDR3 nucleotide sequence: TGCGCCAGCAGCTTGGGGTTGGGGGCAAGGACAGATACGCAGTATTTT. Drawing the rest from reference TRBV5-1 and TRBJ2-3, the complete variable domain is KAGVTQTPRYLIKTRGQQVTLSCSPISGHRSVSWYQQTPGQGLQFLFEYFSETQRNKGNFPGRFSGRQFSNSRSEMNVSTLELGDSALYLCASSLGLGARTDTQYFGPGTRLTVL.

This rearrangement joins TRBV6-5 to TRBJ2-7, with D hard to call. Germline V CDR1 and CDR2: MNHEY, SVGAGI. The V end lost 0 bases, the J end lost 4 bases, and 13 bases lay between the germline ends. This CDR3 contains 15 residues. CDR3 loop: CASSYSSRGPYEQYF. DNA of the CDR3: TGTGCCAGCAGTTACTCGTCGCGCGGACCTTACGAGCAGTACTTC.